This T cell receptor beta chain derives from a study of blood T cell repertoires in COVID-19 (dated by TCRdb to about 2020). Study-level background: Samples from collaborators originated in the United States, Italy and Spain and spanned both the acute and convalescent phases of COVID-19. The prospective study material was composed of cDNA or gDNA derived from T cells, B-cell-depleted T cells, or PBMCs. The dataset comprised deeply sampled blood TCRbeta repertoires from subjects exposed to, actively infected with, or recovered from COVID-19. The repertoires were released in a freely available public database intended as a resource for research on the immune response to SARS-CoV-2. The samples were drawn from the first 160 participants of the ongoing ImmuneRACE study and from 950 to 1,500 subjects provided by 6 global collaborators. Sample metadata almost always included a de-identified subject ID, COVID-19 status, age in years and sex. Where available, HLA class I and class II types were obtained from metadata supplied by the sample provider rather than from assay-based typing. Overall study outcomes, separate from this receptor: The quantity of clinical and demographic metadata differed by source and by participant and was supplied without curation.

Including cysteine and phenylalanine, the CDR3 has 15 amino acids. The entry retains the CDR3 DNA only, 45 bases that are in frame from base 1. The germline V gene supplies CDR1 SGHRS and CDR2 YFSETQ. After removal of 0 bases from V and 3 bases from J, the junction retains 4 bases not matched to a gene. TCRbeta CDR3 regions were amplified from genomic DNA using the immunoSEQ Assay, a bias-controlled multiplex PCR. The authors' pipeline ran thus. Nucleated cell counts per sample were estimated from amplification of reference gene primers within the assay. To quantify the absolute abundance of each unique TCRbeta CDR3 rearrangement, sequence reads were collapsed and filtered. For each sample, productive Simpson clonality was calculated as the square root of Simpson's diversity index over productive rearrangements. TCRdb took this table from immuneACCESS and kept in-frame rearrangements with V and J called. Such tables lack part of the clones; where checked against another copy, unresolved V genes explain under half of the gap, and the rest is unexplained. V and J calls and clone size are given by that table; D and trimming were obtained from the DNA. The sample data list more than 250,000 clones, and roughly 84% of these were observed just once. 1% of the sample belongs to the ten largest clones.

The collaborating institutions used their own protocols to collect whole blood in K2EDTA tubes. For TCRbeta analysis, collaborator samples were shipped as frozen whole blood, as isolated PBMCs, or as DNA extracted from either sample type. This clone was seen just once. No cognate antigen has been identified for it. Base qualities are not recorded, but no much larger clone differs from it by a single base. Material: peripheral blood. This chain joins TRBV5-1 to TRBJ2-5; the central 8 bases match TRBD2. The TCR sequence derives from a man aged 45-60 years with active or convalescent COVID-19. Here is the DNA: TGCGCCAGCAGCTTGGTCGGGGGGGCCGAAGAGACCCAGTACTTC. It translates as CASSLVGGAEETQYF. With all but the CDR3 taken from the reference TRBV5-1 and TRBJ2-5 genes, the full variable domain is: KAGVTQTPRYLIKTRGQQVTLSCSPISGHRSVSWYQQTPGQGLQFLFEYFSETQRNKGNFPGRFSGRQFSNSRSEMNVSTLELGDSALYLCASSLVGGAEETQYFGPGTRLLVL.